These T cell receptor beta chains were read from a single sample in a study of T-cell reconstitution after alpha-beta-depleted transplantation in children. TCRdb reanalysed the PCR reads using MiXCR and keeps one entry per CDR3 protein. The data contain over 200,000 distinct CDR3 sequences, about a tenth of them seen just once; the ten biggest clones take up over 25%. The material was PBMCs, obtained before TCRalphabeta/CD19-depleted stem cell transplant. These TCRs come from a child under two years old with acute myeloid leukemia, due to receive a stem cell transplant. Both conserved end residues are part of each CDR3. A D gene is named only where the DNA matches it firmly. Some rows have no size entry. The others give once, few or many, or a class for an expanded clone.

V gene	clone size	D gene	J gene	CDR3 DNA	CDR3 protein
TRBV9	.	TRBD2	TRBJ2-7	TGTGCCAACAGCGTCACTAGCGGGAGAATGAGGGAGCAGTACTTC	CANSVTSGRMREQYF
TRBV6-2/TRBV6-3	many	TRBD1	TRBJ2-7	TGTGCCAGCAGTTCCCCCGCCGGGACAGGGGGATACGAGCAGTACTTC	CASSSPAGTGGYEQYF
TRBV20-1	many	TRBD2	TRBJ2-5	TGCAGTGCTATAACCCCTAGCGGGAGTCGGGAGACCCAGTACTTC	CSAITPSGSRETQYF
TRBV29-1	many	.	TRBJ2-3	TGCAGCGTTGAAGATAATAAGGGAAGGGATTTT	CSVEDNKGRDF
TRBV6-6	many	.	TRBJ1-4	TGTGCCAGCAGTCGAAGAGAAAAACTGTTTTTT	CASSRREKLFF
TRBV20-1	many	TRBD2	TRBJ2-1	TGCAGTGCTAGACTAGCGGGCTCCTACAATGAGCAGTTCTTC	CSARLAGSYNEQFF
TRBV19	.	TRBD2	TRBJ2-7	TGTGCCAGTAGTCCCCGGACTAGCGGGAGTGGAAACGAGCAGTACTTC	CASSPRTSGSGNEQYF
TRBV5-1	many	.	TRBJ1-1	TGCGCCAGCAGCTTGGATACAGGAAAAACTGAAGCTTTCTTT	CASSLDTGKTEAFF
TRBV13	many	TRBD1	TRBJ2-7	TGTGCCAGCAGCCGCCGACAGGGGGCTTCCTACGAGCAGTACTTC	CASSRRQGASYEQYF
TRBV27	many	.	TRBJ1-2	TGTGCCAGCAGTTTCCGACAGAACTATGGCTACACCTTC	CASSFRQNYGYTF
TRBV28	many	.	TRBJ1-5	TGTGCCAGCAGTTTATACAGGGACCAGCCCCAGCATTTT	CASSLYRDQPQHF
TRBV5-1	many	.	TRBJ2-3	TGCGCCAGCAGCTCCTTTGGGGCGGGTGTAGGAATCACAGATACGCAGTATTTT	CASSSFGAGVGITDTQYF
TRBV20-1	many	.	TRBJ1-1	TGCAGTGCTAGCCGGAACCCGAACACTGAAGCTTTCTTT	CSASRNPNTEAFF
TRBV28	many	TRBD2	TRBJ2-5	TGTGCCAGCAGCCTCCGGACTAGCGGGAGGCAAGAGACCCAGTACTTC	CASSLRTSGRQETQYF
TRBV10-2	many	.	TRBJ1-6	TGCGCCAGCACCAGTAATAATTCACCCCTCCACTTT	CASTSNNSPLHF
TRBV20-1	many	.	TRBJ2-3	TGCAGTGCTAGAGGGCCCACCGTTTATACGCAGTATTTT	CSARGPTVYTQYF
TRBV23-1	few	.	TRBJ1-5	TGCGCCAGCAGTCAATCGGCCCGTAGCAATCAGCCCCAGCATTTT	CASSQSARSNQPQHF
TRBV30	many	TRBD1	TRBJ2-2	TGTGCCTGGAAAAGGGGGCAGTTGCGGGCCGGGGAGCTGTTTTTT	CAWKRGQLRAGELFF
TRBV29-1	.	TRBD1	TRBJ2-2	TGCAGCGTTGAGGACAGGGCGAACACCGGGGAGCTGTTTTTT	CSVEDRANTGELFF
TRBV5-4	many	.	TRBJ1-4	TGTGCCAGCAGCTTGGGACATAATGAAAAACTGTTTTTT	CASSLGHNEKLFF
TRBV20-1	many	.	TRBJ1-1	TGCAGTGCTAGAGAGGAGGGGAACACTGAAGCTTTCTTT	CSAREEGNTEAFF
TRBV4-2	.	.	TRBJ2-1	TGTGCCAGCAGCCAAGATTTTGCGCTTAGCGAGCAGTTCTTC	CASSQDFALSEQFF